This entry lists 29 T cell receptor beta chains sequenced from one sample in a study of OX40 agonist ivuxolimab in advanced cancers. Data came from immunoSEQ multiplex PCR; TCRdb stores just in-frame clones and leaves some out. This table has roughly 80,000 clones, around 84% appearing once. The source material was CD4+ or CD8+ T cells sorted from blood, sampled in a trial of the OX40 agonist ivuxolimab. These receptors came from an adult with an advanced solid tumor such as melanoma, head and neck, liver or kidney cancer.

V is TRBV28 and J is TRBJ2-7; D unresolved. The CDR3 is made up of 17 amino acids. Trimming pared 5 bases from V and 0 bases from J, leaving 20 bases between. Germline V gene lookup returns CDR1 MDHEN and CDR2 SYDVKM. The CDR3 bases are TGTGCCAGCAGTACCTCTAGATGGAACCCCTTCTCCTACGAGCAGTACTTC. This encodes CASSTSRWNPFSYEQYF.

The rearrangement uses TRBV11-2 and TRBJ2-2; perhaps TRBD1 as D (5 bases). V was trimmed by 3 bases and J by 3 bases, leaving 11 bases between them. The CDR3 is 15 residues long. Per germline, CDR1 SGHAT and CDR2 FQNNGV. This CDR3 reads CASSFRQLDTGELFF. CDR3 nucleotides: TGTGCCAGCAGCTTTAGACAGTTGGACACCGGGGAGCTGTTTTTT.

The CDR3 DNA follows: TGTGCCAGCAGCGTAGTGGCTAGCGGGGGCGACGAGCAGTACTTC. It encodes CASSVVASGGDEQYF. The rearrangement links TRBV9 to TRBJ2-7, with TRBD2 identical over 10 bases. The CDR3 has 15 amino acids. Trimming took 0 bases from V and 5 from J; bases not matched to a gene: 5. Germline CDR1 is SGDLS and CDR2 is YYNGEE.

The V gene is TRBV7-9, the J gene TRBJ1-2; 9 nucleotides match TRBD1. Trimming took 6 bases from V and 6 from J; bases not matched to a gene: 8. Germline V gene sequence: CDR1 SEHNR, CDR2 FQNEAQ (reference sequence). The CDR3 totals 14 residues. The CDR3 spells CASRKQGALDGYTF. CDR3 DNA sequence: TGTGCCAGCAGGAAACAGGGGGCGCTTGATGGCTACACCTTC.

The chain couples TRBV5-4 to TRBJ2-3; 9 nucleotides line up with TRBD2. The CDR3 is 14 residues long. Germline CDR1 is SGHNT and CDR2 is YYREEE (reference sequence). V shed 4 bases, J shed 4 bases, and the junction held 4 bases outside the gene matches. The CDR3, as DNA: TGTGCCAGCAGCGACCGCGGGGGGGCAGATACGCAGTATTTT. It encodes CASSDRGGADTQYF.

This clone was counted only a few times. J is TRBJ2-5 and V is TRBV29-1; possibly TRBD2 for D (5 bases). CDR3 length equals 9 residues. V lost 6 bases to trimming and J lost 11 bases, with 10 bases between them. The germline V gene has CDR1 SQVTM and CDR2 ANQGSEA. The CDR3 loop reads CSVDEGQYF. CDR3 bases: TGCAGCGTCGATGAGGGTCAGTACTTC.

The chain couples TRBV10-1 to TRBJ1-3; no definite D call. V lost 5 bases and J lost 4, with 9 bases in between. The CDR3 covers 13 residues. Germline CDR1 WNHNN, CDR2 SYGVQD (reference sequence). CDR3 residues: CASSRTSGNTIYF. The CDR3, as DNA: TGCGCCAGCAGTCGGACGTCGGGAAACACCATATATTTT.

This clone showed up just once. In nucleotides, the CDR3 is TGTGCCAGCAGCCAAGCCGCAGGGGAGGCGAATGAGCAGTTCTTC. Translating it yields CASSQAAGEANEQFF. The V and J genes are TRBV14 and TRBJ2-1; D may be TRBD1 or TRBD2 (6 bases each). V was shortened by 1 base and J by 7 bases, with 14 bases between the two germline ends. The CDR3 runs 15 residues. The germline gives CDR1 SGHDN, CDR2 FVKESK.

CDR3 protein: CASSQDVSNSPLHF. CDR3 nucleotides: TGTGCCAGCAGCCAAGATGTCAGTAATTCACCCCTCCACTTT. This sequence joins TRBV4-2 and TRBJ1-6; D not resolved. Per the germline V gene, CDR1 is LGHNA and CDR2 is YNFKEQ. Between the trimmed V and J ends, which lost 0 bases and 6 bases, there was a span of 6 bases. This CDR3 is 14 amino acids long.

Comments on this clone: The same CDR3 arises from other DNA sequences in this sample as well. As DNA, the CDR3 is TGTGCCAGCAGTTTAATGACAGGGGAAATGAACACTGAAGCTTTCTTT. Residues: CASSLMTGEMNTEAFF. The chain employs TRBV27 and TRBJ1-1; 8 bases match TRBD1. The CDR3 is 16 amino acids. V shed 2 bases, J shed 0 bases, and the junction held 5 bases outside the gene matches. Germline lookup yields CDR1 MNHEY and CDR2 SMNVEV (reference sequence).

This chain joins TRBV9 and TRBJ2-3, with 14 positions matching TRBD2. Germline values: CDR1 SGDLS, CDR2 YYNGEE. The CDR3 has 16 residues. V lost 4 bases, J lost 9 bases, and 10 bases stayed unmatched. CDR3 sequence reads: CASSQGLAGDVETQYF. For the CDR3, the DNA is TGTGCCAGCAGCCAGGGACTAGCGGGGGACGTCGAGACGCAGTATTTT.

This chain uses TRBV11-2 with TRBJ2-1; 13 positions match TRBD2. The CDR3 runs to 15 residues. The trim removed 5 bases at V and 6 bases at J, leaving 4 bases unmatched. The germline V gene encodes CDR1 SGHAT and CDR2 FQNNGV. CDR3 sequence: CASSLGLAGVNEQFF. CDR3 DNA sequence: TGTGCCAGCAGCCTAGGACTAGCGGGGGTCAATGAGCAGTTCTTC.

V is TRBV28 and J is TRBJ2-7, with D perhaps TRBD1 or TRBD2 (5 bases each). The germline V and J ends were trimmed by 5 bases and 1 base, with 12 bases remaining between them. CDR3 length equals 14 residues. Germline assignment: CDR1 MDHEN and CDR2 SYDVKM. The CDR3 DNA is TGTGCCAGCAGTAGGGACCCTCAATCCTACGAGCAGTACTTC. This gives the protein CASSRDPQSYEQYF.

This clone showed up just once. The chain employs TRBV6-1 and TRBJ1-5; D possibly corresponds to TRBD1 (5 bases). From germline, CDR1 is MNHNS and CDR2 SASEGT. The CDR3 length is 11 residues. The V end was cut by 7 bases, the J end by 6 bases, with 7 bases between. The CDR3 DNA sequence: TGTGCCAGCAAAAGGGGTCAGCCCCAGCATTTT. It is translated as CASKRGQPQHF.

This chain uses TRBV7-6 with TRBJ2-1, with 10 nucleotides matching TRBD2. The germline CDR1 and CDR2 sequences are SGHVS and FNYEAQ. J lost 5 bases, V lost 4 bases, and 8 bases had no gene match. The CDR3 length is 16 residues. The DNA of the CDR3 is TGTGCCAGCAGCTCCCCAGCGGGGGGGCTCCACAATGAGCAGTTCTTC. Protein sequence: CASSSPAGGLHNEQFF.

The V and J genes are TRBV29-1 and TRBJ2-7; 9 nucleotides line up with TRBD1. The junction had 6 bases not matched to a gene; V was cut back by 6 bases and J by 3 bases. Looked up from germline, CDR1 is SQVTM and CDR2 is ANQGSEA. The CDR3 is 13 residues long. The CDR3 nucleotides read TGCAGCGTCGCCGGGACAGGGAACTACGAGCAGTACTTC. Its protein is CSVAGTGNYEQYF.

V is TRBV5-1 and J is TRBJ2-3; TRBD1 aligns across 7 bases. V lost 4 bases and J lost 1; bases outside the gene matches: 6. Germline values: CDR1 SGHRS, CDR2 YFSETQ. There are 15 residues in the CDR3. CDR3 in DNA: TGCGCCAGCAGCGTTGATACAGGGGGCACAGATACGCAGTATTTT. It yields the protein CASSVDTGGTDTQYF.

The V gene is TRBV27, the J gene TRBJ1-5; a possible D gene is TRBD1 (5 bases). The germline V and J ends were trimmed by 7 bases and 4 bases, with 14 bases remaining between them. The germline V gene has CDR1 MNHEY and CDR2 SMNVEV (reference sequence). The CDR3 is 14 residues long. The CDR3 spells CASTSGGNNQPQHF. For the CDR3, the DNA is TGTGCCAGCACGAGTGGGGGAAATAATCAGCCCCAGCATTTT.

The V call is TRBV9, the J call TRBJ1-2; unclear D gene. There are 11 residues in the CDR3. Germline V gives CDR1 SGDLS, CDR2 YYNGEE. Trimming removed 3 bases at V and 8 bases at J, with 8 bases between. Written as DNA, the CDR3 is TGTGCCAGCAGCGCGACCGTAGGCTACACCTTC. Protein product: CASSATVGYTF.

This clone came up a few times. The rearrangement uses TRBV20-1 and TRBJ2-7; D unclear. This CDR3 contains 11 residues. Germline lookup yields CDR1 DFQATT and CDR2 SNEGSKA (reference sequence). V was trimmed by 5 bases and J by 1 base, leaving 6 bases between them. The DNA for the CDR3 is TGCAGTGCTGCAGATTCCTACGAGCAGTACTTC. This codes for CSAADSYEQYF.

This clone has a handful of counts. The CDR3 DNA reads TGTGCCAGCAGTTACGGGTCCACTGAAGCTTTCTTT. Its translation is CASSYGSTEAFF. The rearrangement uses TRBV6-5 and TRBJ1-1, with D uncertain. CDR3 length: 12 amino acids. V gave up 2 bases and J gave up 4 bases, with 5 bases separating them. Germline assignment: CDR1 MNHEY and CDR2 SVGAGI.

The CDR3 region is CASSLYLAGGRETQYF. The CDR3 nucleotides are TGTGCCAGCAGCTTGTACCTAGCGGGGGGGAGAGAGACCCAGTACTTC. V gene TRBV5-6 combines with J gene TRBJ2-5, with TRBD2 matching over 12 bases. Trimming cost V 1 base and J 4 bases; bases outside gene matches: 5. Germline V lookup: CDR1 SGHDT, CDR2 YYEEEE. This CDR3 is built from 16 residues.

The chain uses TRBV5-4 and TRBJ1-2, with D possibly being TRBD1 (5 bases). The CDR3 is 15 residues long. Trimming pared 0 bases from V and 8 bases from J, leaving 17 bases between. Germline-derived CDR1 and CDR2 are SGHNT and YYREEE (reference sequence). The CDR3 loop reads CASSLVGQGGAGYTF. The CDR3, as DNA: TGTGCCAGCAGCTTGGTCGGGCAGGGCGGGGCGGGCTACACCTTC.

The chain carries TRBV27 and TRBJ1-1; D is possibly TRBD1 (5 bases). V was pared by 7 bases and J by 5 bases, with 17 bases between. This CDR3 is built from 14 residues. Germline values: CDR1 MNHEY, CDR2 SMNVEV (reference sequence). The CDR3 here is CASNLRGGWTEAFF. CDR3 in DNA: TGTGCCAGCAATCTCCGGGGGGGTTGGACTGAAGCTTTCTTT.

CDR3 region: CASSPGQGNTEAFF. In nucleotides, the CDR3 is TGTGCCAGCAGCCCCGGACAGGGGAACACTGAAGCTTTCTTT. J is TRBJ1-1 and V is TRBV4-2; the match to TRBD1 covers 8 bases. CDR3 length: 14 amino acids. Per the germline V gene, CDR1 is LGHNA and CDR2 is YNFKEQ. J was trimmed by 1 base and V by 4 bases; bases with no gene match: 2.

The chain has TRBV6-8 and TRBJ2-7; TRBD2 matches at 9 bases. Germline-derived CDR1 and CDR2 are MNHGY and SAAAGT. The CDR3 length is 14 residues. The V and J ends lost 6 bases and 5 bases, in that order; junction bases with no gene match: 8. CDR3 in amino acids: CASSRRTSEHEQYF. DNA of the CDR3: TGTGCCAGCAGCCGAAGGACTAGCGAACACGAGCAGTACTTC.

The V gene is TRBV7-9, the J gene TRBJ2-5, with D possibly being TRBD2 (5 bases). This CDR3 has 15 amino acids. In germline, CDR1 is SEHNR, CDR2 FQNEAQ (reference sequence). V shed 1 base and J shed 4 bases, with 13 bases lying between them. The CDR3: CASSLVGVAGETQYF. CDR3 DNA: TGTGCCAGCAGCTTAGTCGGGGTTGCTGGAGAGACCCAGTACTTC. Variable domain in full (rest from reference TRBV7-9 and TRBJ2-5): DTGVSQNPRHKITKRGQNVTFRCDPISEHNRLYWYRQTLGQGPEFLTYFQNEAQLEKSRLLSDRFSAERPKGSFSTLEIQRTEQGDSAMYLCASSLVGVAGETQYFGPGTRLLVL.

The V gene is TRBV4-2, the J gene TRBJ2-2; TRBD2 is a possible D gene (6 bases). Trimming pared 8 bases from V and 1 base from J, leaving 14 bases between. This CDR3 is built from 15 residues. CDR1 is LGHNA and CDR2 is YNFKEQ in the germline V gene. CDR3 region: CASGGITGNTGELFF. CDR3 DNA: TGTGCCAGCGGGGGGATTACAGGGAACACCGGGGAGCTGTTTTTT.

The chain employs TRBV28 and TRBJ1-1; no clear D. Germline values: CDR1 MDHEN, CDR2 SYDVKM. The CDR3 is 15 amino acids. V gave up 1 base and J gave up 3 bases, with 12 bases separating them. CDR3 sequence: CASSLSWRLDTEAFF. The CDR3 coding sequence is TGTGCCAGCAGTTTATCATGGAGATTGGACACTGAAGCTTTCTTT.